One and the same sample provided the 25 T cell receptor beta chains below, sequenced in a study of T cell responses to AZD1222 COVID-19 vaccine. Measured with immunoSEQ multiplex PCR; TCRdb has only the in-frame clones, and not every one. The sample has about 73,000 clones, about 91% seen once. The sample here was peripheral blood, taken 28 days after the second AZD1222 dose. Receptor source: an adult who received the AZD1222 COVID-19 vaccine.

In its sample, this clone was seen a few times. The gene calls are TRBV11-3 and TRBJ1-2, with a tentative D call TRBD1 (6 bases). Trimming stripped 5 bases from V and 4 bases from J, with 20 bases between. The CDR3 length is 16 residues. The germline gives CDR1 SGHNT, CDR2 YENEEA. This chain's CDR3 is CASSPEGRGGFYGYTF. CDR3 nucleotides: TGTGCCAGCAGCCCGGAAGGCAGGGGAGGATTCTATGGCTACACCTTC. The full variable domain, in which reference TRBV11-3 and TRBJ1-2 provide the parts outside the CDR3, is EAGVVQSPRYKIIEKKQPVAFWCNPISGHNTLYWYLQNLGQGPELLIRYENEEAVDDSQLPKDRFSAERLKGVDSTLKIQPAELGDSAVYLCASSPEGRGGFYGYTFGSGTRLTVV.

The gene calls are TRBV6-5 and TRBJ1-5; D unresolved. Germline V gene data show CDR1 as MNHEY and CDR2 as SVGAGI. The CDR3 is 13 residues long. Trimming took 0 bases from V and 5 from J, leaving 5 bases between them. The CDR3 here is CASSYSLDQPQHF. CDR3 DNA: TGTGCCAGCAGTTACTCCTTAGATCAGCCCCAGCATTTT.

This clone appeared a single time. The chain combines TRBV18 with TRBJ1-3; weak D call: TRBD1 (5 bases). This CDR3 spans 14 amino acids. Trimming left V 6 bases short and J 4 bases short, with 13 bases between. Germline-derived CDR1 and CDR2 are KGHSH and LQKENI. The DNA for the CDR3 is TGTGCCAGCTCTCGGGACCGGAAGGGAAACACCATATATTTT. Its translation: CASSRDRKGNTIYF.

The sample holds a few counts of this clone. The genes are TRBV7-2 and TRBJ1-3; no firm D call. Germline V gene data show CDR1 as SGHTA and CDR2 as FQGNSA. The V end lost 2 bases, the J end lost 5 bases, and 7 bases lay between the germline ends. The CDR3 consists of 13 residues. The CDR3 DNA reads TGTGCCAGCAGCTTAACGCACAGAAACACCATATATTTT. This gives the protein CASSLTHRNTIYF.

A single count supports this clone. The V call is TRBV6-5, the J call TRBJ2-3; 11 bases match TRBD2. Germline loops: CDR1 MNHEY, CDR2 SVGAGI. The CDR3 contains 16 residues. Trimming took 2 bases from V and 2 from J; bases not matched to a gene: 3. The CDR3 sequence is CASSYGSGRATDTQYF. In nucleotides, the CDR3 is TGTGCCAGCAGTTACGGTAGCGGGAGGGCCACAGATACGCAGTATTTT.

The chain joins TRBV5-5 to TRBJ2-1; 8 nucleotides agree with TRBD1. The trim removed 4 bases at V and 4 bases at J, leaving 10 bases unmatched. This CDR3 region has 16 residues. Germline CDR1 reads SGHKS; CDR2 reads YYEKEE (reference sequence). CDR3 sequence (DNA): TGTGCCAGCAGCCGCGACAGGGGAGGCGGATACAATGAGCAGTTCTTC. Translation: CASSRDRGGGYNEQFF.

Here the CDR3 reads CASSFSGSSYNEQFF. CDR3 bases: TGTGCCAGCAGCTTCAGCGGGAGCTCCTACAATGAGCAGTTCTTC. The rearrangement links TRBV6-6 to TRBJ2-1, with 8 positions matching TRBD2. Germline V lookup: CDR1 MNHNY, CDR2 SVGAGI (reference sequence). The CDR3 has 15 residues. The V gene end was trimmed by 6 bases and the J gene end by 0 bases; junction bases not matched to a gene: 4.

The chain couples TRBV5-1 to TRBJ2-7; TRBD2 matches at 10 bases. The junction had 6 bases not matched to a gene; V was cut back by 2 bases and J by 1 base. CDR3 length: 16 residues. Germline V gene sequence: CDR1 SGHRS, CDR2 YFSETQ. CDR3 residues: CASSFSSGGFSYEQYF. In DNA, the CDR3 is TGCGCCAGCAGCTTCTCTAGCGGGGGTTTTTCCTACGAGCAGTACTTC.

The chain links TRBV2 to TRBJ2-3; no firm D call. The germline CDR1 and CDR2 sequences are SNHLY and FYNNEI. The CDR3 consists of 15 residues. V was cut by 2 bases and J by 4 bases, with 13 bases left in between. The CDR3 reads CASSESFLGSDTQYF. The CDR3 DNA reads as TGTGCCAGCAGTGAAAGCTTTCTAGGGTCAGATACGCAGTATTTT.

The chain carries TRBV7-8 and TRBJ1-3, with TRBD1 matching over 9 bases. There are 14 residues in the CDR3. Germline-derived CDR1 and CDR2 are SGHVS and FQNEAQ. The junction had 7 bases not matched to a gene; V was cut back by 5 bases and J by 8 bases. The CDR3 spells CASSIGGQGHTIYF. For the CDR3, the DNA is TGTGCCAGCAGCATAGGGGGACAGGGCCACACCATATATTTT.

As DNA, the CDR3 is TGTGCCACCAGCAGCCAGGGGTCTTCCTACGAGCAGTACTTC. This encodes CATSSQGSSYEQYF. The rearrangement links TRBV15 to TRBJ2-7; possibly TRBD1 for D (6 bases). CDR3 length equals 14 residues. V was clipped by 3 bases and J by 1 base, with 10 bases between them. The V gene's germline CDR1 is LNHNV and CDR2 YYDKDF (reference sequence).

V is TRBV7-2 and J is TRBJ2-1; TRBD2 aligns across 12 bases. With V trimmed by 4 bases and J by 3 bases, 1 base remained unmatched. The CDR3 covers 15 residues. The germline V gene has CDR1 SGHTA and CDR2 FQGNSA. CDR3 loop: CASSSGLAGYNEQFF. CDR3 bases: TGTGCCAGCAGCTCGGGACTAGCGGGCTACAATGAGCAGTTCTTC.

V is TRBV4-3 and J is TRBJ1-2; no firm D call. The CDR3 sequence is 15 residues long. Germline lookup yields CDR1 LGHNA and CDR2 YSLEER. V was shortened by 2 bases and J by 5 bases, with 15 bases between the two germline ends. In DNA, the CDR3 is TGCGCCAGCAGCCAATCAGCAGGAGTAGGGTATGGCTACACCTTC. This gives the protein CASSQSAGVGYGYTF.

The chain employs TRBV10-3 and TRBJ2-2, with D perhaps matching TRBD2 (6 bases). Germline V gives CDR1 ENHRY, CDR2 SYGVKD. The CDR3 covers 14 residues. The V end was cut by 5 bases, the J end by 5 bases, with 12 bases between. The CDR3, as DNA: TGTGCCATCAGTTGGAGGGCGGGGACCGGGGAGCTGTTTTTT. Protein sequence: CAISWRAGTGELFF.

In the case of this clone: The same CDR3 can be traced to other DNA sequences in this sample. The CDR3 spells CASSLAGGSYEQYF. The CDR3 region has the DNA TGTGCCAGCAGCTTGGCAGGAGGCTCCTACGAGCAGTACTTC. The chain employs TRBV5-4 and TRBJ2-7, with a tentative D call TRBD2 (5 bases). V dropped 0 bases and J dropped 0 bases, with 7 bases sitting between them. This CDR3 is 14 amino acids long. Germline V gives CDR1 SGHNT, CDR2 YYREEE (reference sequence).

The chain carries TRBV5-4 and TRBJ2-1, with 9 nucleotides matching TRBD1. The germline V gene has CDR1 SGHNT and CDR2 YYREEE (reference sequence). Trimming removed 6 bases from V and 4 bases from J; junction bases left unmatched: 8. The CDR3 length is 15 residues. CDR3 nucleotides: TGTGCCAGCACCACAGGGGGCACGGGTTACAATGAGCAGTTCTTC. Translation gives CASTTGGTGYNEQFF.

The rearrangement links TRBV15 to TRBJ1-1, with D unclear. Trimming stripped 5 bases from V and 4 bases from J, with 17 bases between. This CDR3 has 15 residues. In germline, CDR1 is LNHNV, CDR2 YYDKDF (reference sequence). The CDR3 reads CATSPELAGVTEAFF. CDR3 nucleotide sequence: TGTGCCACCAGCCCAGAATTGGCAGGCGTCACTGAAGCTTTCTTT.

This chain joins TRBV18 and TRBJ2-7, with D perhaps TRBD1 (6 bases). CDR1 and CDR2 (germline): KGHSH, LQKENI. This CDR3 contains 11 residues. CDR3 residues: CASSQGYEQYV. The CDR3 nucleotides read TGTGCCAGTTCACAGGGCTACGAGCAGTACGTC.

The rearrangement joins TRBV29-1 to TRBJ1-2; D is perhaps TRBD1 (5 bases). V was clipped by 5 bases and J by 8 bases, with 12 bases between them. The CDR3 length is 11 residues. Germline V lookup: CDR1 SQVTM, CDR2 ANQGSEA. CDR3 in amino acids: CSVRQNEGYTF. CDR3 bases: TGCAGCGTTAGACAGAACGAGGGCTACACCTTC.

The chain carries TRBV27 and TRBJ2-1; 9 bases line up with TRBD2. Germline CDR1 and CDR2: MNHEY and SMNVEV (reference sequence). There are 15 residues in the CDR3. With 6 bases clipped from V and 6 bases from J, the junction kept 9 bases outside the gene matches. DNA of the CDR3: TGTGCCAGCAGCCCGCGGGGGGGCCTAGGCAATGAGCAGTTCTTC. Translating gives CASSPRGGLGNEQFF.

The chain combines TRBV9 with TRBJ2-4; D gene unclear. Germline assignment: CDR1 SGDLS and CDR2 YYNGEE. V lost 3 bases and J 2 bases, leaving 6 bases between the germline ends. This CDR3 comprises 13 residues. CDR3 protein: CASSGVSKNIQYF. The CDR3 DNA is TGTGCCAGCAGCGGGGTCTCCAAAAACATTCAGTACTTC.

The rearrangement joins TRBV24-1 to TRBJ2-3, with D tentatively TRBD2 (6 bases). The CDR3 contains 14 residues. Germline CDR1 and CDR2: KGHDR and SFDVKD. V was trimmed by 6 bases and J by 4 bases, leaving 13 bases between them. The CDR3 loop reads CATSSVGSADTQYF. The CDR3 nucleotides read TGTGCCACCAGTTCGGTCGGGAGCGCAGATACGCAGTATTTT.

The V and J genes are TRBV6-6 and TRBJ2-2, with TRBD1 identical over 10 bases. Germline CDR1 is MNHNY and CDR2 is SVGAGI (reference sequence). V was pared by 6 bases and J by 1 base, with 17 bases of the junction left unmatched. The CDR3 sequence is 20 residues long. DNA for the CDR3: TGTGCCAGCAGCCGGCGGAGGGACAGGGGCGGCCGGGGGAACACCGGGGAGCTGTTTTTT. It translates to CASSRRRDRGGRGNTGELFF.

The chain joins TRBV27 to TRBJ1-1; D remains ambiguous. The CDR3 is 12 amino acids. V was shortened by 6 bases and J by 8 bases, with 13 bases between the two germline ends. The V gene's germline CDR1 is MNHEY and CDR2 SMNVEV (reference sequence). CDR3 amino acids: CASSPSQNEAFF. In DNA form, the CDR3 reads TGTGCCAGCAGCCCGTCGCAGAACGAAGCTTTCTTT.

The chain recombines TRBV6-5 with TRBJ1-2; no reliable D call. Trimming took 7 bases from V and 7 from J, leaving 13 bases between them. The germline gives CDR1 MNHEY, CDR2 SVGAGI. This CDR3 is built from 12 residues. CDR3 amino acids: CASTRPNGGYTF. The CDR3 bases are TGTGCCAGCACCCGGCCGAACGGTGGCTACACCTTC.